The 8 T cell receptor beta chains below were found in one sample sequenced in a study of blood T cell repertoires in COVID-19. TCRdb's copy holds only in-frame clones and misses some; the assay was immunoSEQ multiplex PCR. The sample shows roughly 230,000 clones, more than 80% of them seen only once. What was sequenced was peripheral blood. These TCRs come from a human donor in a cohort sampled during active COVID-19.

V is TRBV7-2 and J is TRBJ1-6; a weak D match, TRBD1 (6 bases). The CDR3 has 15 residues. Germline assignment: CDR1 SGHTA and CDR2 FQGNSA. V lost 5 bases and J 0 bases, leaving 8 bases between the germline ends. The CDR3 region is CASSQQGSYNSPLHF. The CDR3 nucleotides read TGTGCCAGCAGCCAACAGGGCTCCTATAATTCACCCCTCCACTTT.

V is TRBV10-3 and J is TRBJ2-7; maybe TRBD2 (6 bases). V lost 0 bases and J lost 3, with 12 bases in between. The length of the CDR3 is 15 residues. CDR1 and CDR2 from the germline V gene are ENHRY and SYGVKD. The CDR3 protein is CAISESGRGVYEQYF. Here the CDR3 DNA reads TGTGCCATCAGTGAGTCCGGGCGGGGTGTCTACGAGCAGTACTTC.

In this sample, this clone turned up a few times. J is TRBJ1-1 and V is TRBV27, with TRBD1 identical over 7 bases. This CDR3 contains 14 residues. V trimming: 5 bases; J trimming: 1 base; junction bases outside the gene matches: 4. CDR1 is MNHEY, CDR2 SMNVEV, per germline (reference sequence). The CDR3 sequence is CASSDYRGNTEAFF. The CDR3 region has the DNA TGTGCCAGCAGTGATTACAGGGGGAACACTGAAGCTTTCTTT.

This rearrangement joins TRBV24-1 to TRBJ1-1; D uncertain. Trimming left V 7 bases short and J 3 bases short, with 8 bases between. CDR1 is KGHDR, CDR2 SFDVKD, per germline. This CDR3 region has 12 residues. CDR3 amino acids: CATSTTDTEAFF. CDR3 coding DNA: TGTGCCACCAGCACAACCGACACTGAAGCTTTCTTT.

The CDR3 spells CASERSLAGGYEQYF. The CDR3 DNA reads TGTGCCAGTGAGAGGAGCCTAGCGGGGGGATACGAGCAGTACTTC. This rearrangement joins TRBV6-5 to TRBJ2-7; 11 nucleotides agree with TRBD2. CDR1 MNHEY and CDR2 SVGAGI come from the germline V gene. The ends lost 9 bases at V and 4 bases at J; junction bases unmatched: 11. This CDR3 has 15 residues.

The V call is TRBV4-2, the J call TRBJ2-7; 10 bases fit TRBD2. Germline CDR1 is LGHNA and CDR2 is YNFKEQ. V was clipped by 6 bases and J by 4 bases; unmatched bases: 9. The CDR3 runs to 15 residues. CDR3 nucleotides: TGTGCCAGCAGTGTCGGGACTAGCGTATTTTACGAGCAGTACTTC. Amino acid sequence: CASSVGTSVFYEQYF.

This clone was counted a few times. The V and J genes are TRBV19 and TRBJ1-5; perhaps TRBD1 as D (6 bases). The germline V and J ends were trimmed by 5 bases and 6 bases, with 17 bases remaining between them. From germline, CDR1 is LNHDA and CDR2 SQIVND (reference sequence). The CDR3 runs 15 residues. CDR3 amino acids: CASSPQQGISQPQHF. The CDR3 coding sequence is TGTGCCAGTAGTCCACAACAGGGAATTAGTCAGCCCCAGCATTTT.

The rearrangement links TRBV18 to TRBJ2-5; TRBD2 might be the D (5 bases). Trimming pared 3 bases from V and 5 bases from J, leaving 13 bases between. CDR1 KGHSH and CDR2 LQKENI come from the germline V gene. The CDR3 is 14 amino acids. CDR3 nucleotide sequence: TGTGCCAGCTCACCCACTGACGGCGGGGAGACCCAGTACTTC. Translating it yields CASSPTDGGETQYF.